This TCR beta chain was recovered during a study of blood T cell repertoires in COVID-19. Sequencing used immunoSEQ multiplex PCR; TCRdb keeps in-frame clones, though not all of them. Of about 250,000 clones in the sample, 87% were seen once. Trimming cost V 0 bases and J 2 bases, with 11 bases left between them. Germline V gene data show CDR1 as SGHTA and CDR2 as FQGNSA. CDR3 length: 16 amino acids. The clonotype comes from a man between 18 and 35 years old with active or convalescent COVID-19. The chain has TRBV7-2 and TRBJ2-1, with TRBD2 as a possible D gene (6 bases). What was sequenced was peripheral blood. CDR3 loop: CASSLAPASAYNEQFF. The DNA of the CDR3 is TGTGCCAGCAGCTTAGCGCCCGCTAGCGCCTACAATGAGCAGTTCTTC.